The entry below gives a single T cell receptor (beta chain) sequence along with its context. Its binding antigen is unknown. Base qualities are not provided; no much larger clone lies one nucleotide away. The TCR beta CDR3 regions were amplified from the RNA transcripts. For the first round of RT-PCR on the TCR CDR3, the HTBI primer set was used together with the Qiagen OneStep RT-PCR kit. Libraries were constructed in a second round of multiplex PCR, after which size selection and purification were performed. Sequencing of the libraries was done on an Illumina HiSeq2000 using paired-end 100 bp reads. Turning to the authors' computational methods: SOAPnuke was used to process the raw data, throwing out any read that contained adapters or uncalled bases, had a mean Phred below 15, or lacked an exact constant-primer or identifier match. High-quality paired reads were merged with COPE v1.2.5, and unique nucleotide sequences were defined as clonotypes. Clonotypes were aligned to IMGT TRBV, TRBD and TRBJ reference segments using MiTCR v1.1. The analysis was restricted to V-J combinations with a frequency above 0.0001, which together covered approximately 99% of the repertoires. The TCS score was defined as F50 (clonal expansion) divided by E x V (chaos), with BLOSUM62-based TCRdist calculated between CDR3 peptides within each V-J. Welch's t-statistics and random forest reduced around 550 V-J features to some 14, which were used in a naive Bayes classifier (R e1071). The Morisita-Horn index was used to measure how similar the thyroid and blood repertoires were. Using fastp at Q25 and MiXCR, TCRdb reprocessed the public reads and kept productive beta chains. Identical CDR3 proteins give one entry, which carries the most common genes and DNA. V and J calls and clone size were set by TCRdb, not the authors. The sample table records roughly 840,000 distinct CDR3 sequences; roughly 40% of these occur just once. The biggest ten clones account for 7% to 10% of the sample.

From cysteine to phenylalanine, the CDR3 is 16 amino acids long. Only the CDR3 region is kept as DNA, spanning 48 bases read in frame from base 1. At the junction V is shortened by 3 bases and J by 5 bases; bases outside the gene matches: 12. CDR1 and CDR2 were assigned from the germline V gene as SGHTA and FQGNSA. A patient counted as having stable Graves' hyperthyroidism if no progression to ophthalmopathy occurred over 18 months of follow-up. Hyperthyroidism patients were newly diagnosed, had a disease duration of under 2 months, and were aged 18 to 65 years. Patients with uncontrolled infections, other autoimmune diseases, pregnancy or lactation were excluded. Diagnoses were established on the basis of clinical symptoms, serum thyroxine and TRAb, thyroid ultrasound, and orbital computed tomography. Ficoll-Paque density gradient centrifugation was used to isolate PBMCs from about 10 ml of fresh peripheral blood. Total RNA was extracted using Trizol reagent, and RNA quality was assessed on an Agilent 2100 Bioanalyzer.

The source of the sample is a study of T cells in Graves' hyperthyroidism and ophthalmopathy (dated by TCRdb to the late 2010s). Regarding the research as a whole: Peripheral blood samples were taken at initial diagnosis, before any treatment was given. TCR Vbeta CDR3 sequencing of 120 to 150 peripheral blood samples (more than 40 ophthalmopathy, 75 or so hyperthyroidism and some 17 progressor patients) is reported in the paper. For training and testing, the 100 or so patients in the discovery cohort were randomly divided in a 7:3 ratio. Whether ophthalmopathy could be predicted prospectively was tested in an independent validation cohort made up of under 20 hyperthyroidism patients plus 17 patients who later progressed to ophthalmopathy. In about 6 Graves' hyperthyroidism patients, the study also compared T-cell repertoires from thyroid tissue with T-cell repertoires from blood. To identify distinguishing TCR V-J signatures, a discovery cohort of around 100 patients was used, comprising 43 with Graves' ophthalmopathy and 57 with stable Graves' hyperthyroidism. After blood sampling, hyperthyroidism patients were treated with methimazole at a starting dose of 30 mg daily, and ophthalmopathy patients were treated with high-dose intravenous methylprednisolone. Study-wide findings and limitations: Most expanded thyroid clonotypes (frequency above 0.001) were also detected in blood, suggesting blood repertoires may reflect thyroid immune responses. Ophthalmopathy was separated from stable hyperthyroidism by a 13 V-J signature model, with approximately 86% sensitivity and just over 81% specificity obtained in cross-validation and 80%/75% obtained in testing. Sample size was not statistically predetermined, and blinding of investigators to group allocation was not performed. In validation, the model predicted progression to ophthalmopathy with just under 71% sensitivity and less than 80% specificity, a median of 6.5 months before onset.

Sequencing was done on a sample of blood. This clonotype originated in a man aged 18 to 30 with Graves' hyperthyroidism. The chain couples TRBV7-2 to TRBJ2-7; the junction holds 8 bases that match TRBD2. The nucleotide sequence is TGTGCCAGCAGCTTGGCGGTCCGCGGGGGGAAACACGAGCAGTACTTC. Its protein is CASSLAVRGGKHEQYF.